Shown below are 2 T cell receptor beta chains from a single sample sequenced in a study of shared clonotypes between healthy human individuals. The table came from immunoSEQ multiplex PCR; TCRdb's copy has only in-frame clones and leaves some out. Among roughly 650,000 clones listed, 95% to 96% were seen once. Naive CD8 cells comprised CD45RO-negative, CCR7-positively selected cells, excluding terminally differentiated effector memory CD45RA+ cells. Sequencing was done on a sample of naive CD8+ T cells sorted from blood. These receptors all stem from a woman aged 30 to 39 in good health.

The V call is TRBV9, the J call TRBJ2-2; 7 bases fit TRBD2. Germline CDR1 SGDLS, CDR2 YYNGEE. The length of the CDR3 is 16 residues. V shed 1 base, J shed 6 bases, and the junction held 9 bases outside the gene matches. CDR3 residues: CASSVRASGVAGELFF. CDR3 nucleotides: TGTGCCAGCAGCGTAAGGGCTAGCGGAGTTGCCGGGGAGCTGTTTTTT.

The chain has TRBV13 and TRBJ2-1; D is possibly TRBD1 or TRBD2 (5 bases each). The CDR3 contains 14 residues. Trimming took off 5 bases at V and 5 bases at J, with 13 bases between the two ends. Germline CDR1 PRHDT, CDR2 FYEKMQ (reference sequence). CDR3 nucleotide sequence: TGTGCCAGCAGCAACGGGGCCCCCCACAATGAGCAGTTCTTC. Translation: CASSNGAPHNEQFF.